This TCR beta chain was sequenced during a study of T cell responses to AZD1222 COVID-19 vaccine. The V end lost 0 bases, the J end lost 6 bases, and 7 bases lay between the germline ends. The CDR3 runs 14 residues. Germline V gene sequence: CDR1 SGDLS, CDR2 YYNGEE. Only in-frame clones appear in the TCRdb table, and some are missing; sequencing was by immunoSEQ multiplex PCR. In the table there are 130,000 to 150,000 clones, approximately 90% of which are singletons. The source is an adult in good health. The sample here was peripheral blood, taken on day 0 of MenACWY control vaccination. The chain has TRBV9 and TRBJ1-6; TRBD1 is a possible D gene (6 bases). The CDR3 DNA is TGTGCCAGCAGCGTAGAACAGGGTAATTCACCCCTCCACTTT. Translating gives CASSVEQGNSPLHF.